This T cell receptor (beta chain) was sequenced for a study of graft-versus-host responses after intestinal transplantation. For the study at large: Tacrolimus plus steroids were given to all recipients for about 3 years, preceded by anti-thymocyte globulin induction.

To note about this clone: Its antigen is as yet unknown. The identical CDR3 is also encoded by other nucleotide sequences in the sample.

Clones were read by immunoSEQ multiplex PCR, and TCRdb kept only the in-frame ones, dropping some. The sample has some 120,000 clones; 90% to 95% are singletons. The study's findings and limits: Detected in recipient marrow were GvH clones, some of which were first observed in ileum or blood.

The CDR3 sequence is 15 residues long. Germline values: CDR1 SGDLS, CDR2 YYNGEE. The ends lost 0 bases at V and 2 bases at J; junction bases unmatched: 1. The sequences come from unstimulated CD4+ T cells sorted from spleen or lymph node cells, collected before transplant. The receptor comes from a human donor who was the organ donor for an intestinal transplant. The rearrangement links TRBV9 to TRBJ2-1, with 8 bases identical to TRBD2. The CDR3 DNA reads as TGTGCCAGCAGCGTAGCGGGAGGGCCCTACAATGAGCAGTTCTTC. It is translated as CASSVAGGPYNEQFF.